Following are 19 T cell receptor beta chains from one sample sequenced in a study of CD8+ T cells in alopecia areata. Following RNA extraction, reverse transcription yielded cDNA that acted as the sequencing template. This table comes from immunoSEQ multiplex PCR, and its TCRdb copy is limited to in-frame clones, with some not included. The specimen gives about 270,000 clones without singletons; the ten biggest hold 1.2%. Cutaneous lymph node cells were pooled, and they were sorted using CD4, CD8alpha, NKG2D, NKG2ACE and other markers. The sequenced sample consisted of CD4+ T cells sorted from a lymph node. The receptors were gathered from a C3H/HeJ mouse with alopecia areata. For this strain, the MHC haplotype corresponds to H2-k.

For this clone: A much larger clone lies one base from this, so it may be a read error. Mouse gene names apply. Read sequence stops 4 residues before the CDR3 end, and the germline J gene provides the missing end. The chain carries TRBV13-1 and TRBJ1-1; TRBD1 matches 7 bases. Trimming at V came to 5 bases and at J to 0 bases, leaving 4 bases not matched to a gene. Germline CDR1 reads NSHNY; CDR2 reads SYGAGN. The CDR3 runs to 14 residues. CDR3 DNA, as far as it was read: TGTGCCAGCAGCTCCGGGACAGCAAACACA. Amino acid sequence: CASSSGTANT. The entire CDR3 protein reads CASSSGTANTEVFF.

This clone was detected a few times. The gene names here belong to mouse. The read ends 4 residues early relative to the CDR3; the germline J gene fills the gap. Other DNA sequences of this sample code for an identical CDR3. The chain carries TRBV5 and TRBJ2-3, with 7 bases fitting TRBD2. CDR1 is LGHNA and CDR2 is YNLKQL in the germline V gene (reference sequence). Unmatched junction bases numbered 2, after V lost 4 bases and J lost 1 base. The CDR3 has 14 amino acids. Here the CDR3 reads CASSPDWGAETLYF. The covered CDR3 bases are TGTGCCAGCAGCCCCGACTGGGGTGCAGAA.

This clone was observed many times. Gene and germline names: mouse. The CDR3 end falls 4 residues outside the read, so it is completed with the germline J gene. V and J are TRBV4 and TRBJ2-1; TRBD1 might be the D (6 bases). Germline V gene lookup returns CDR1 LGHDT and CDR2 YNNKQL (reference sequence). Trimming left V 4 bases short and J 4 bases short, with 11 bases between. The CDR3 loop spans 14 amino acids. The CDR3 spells CASSSPDRYAEQFF. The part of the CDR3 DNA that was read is TGTGCCAGCAGCTCACCGGACAGATATGCT.

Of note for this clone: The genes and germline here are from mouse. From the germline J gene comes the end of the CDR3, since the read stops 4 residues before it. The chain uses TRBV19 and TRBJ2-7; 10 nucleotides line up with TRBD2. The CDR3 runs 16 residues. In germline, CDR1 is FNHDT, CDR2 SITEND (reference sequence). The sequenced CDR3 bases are TGTGCCAGCAGTCTTATTCGACTGGGGGGATTGTAT. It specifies CASSLIRLGGLY. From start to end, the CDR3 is CASSLIRLGGLYEQYF. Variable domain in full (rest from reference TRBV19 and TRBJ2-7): GGIITQTPKFLIGQEGQKLTLKCQQNFNHDTMYWYRQDSGKGLRLIYYSITENDLQKGDLSEGYDASREKKSSFSLTVTSAQKNEMAVFLCASSLIRLGGLYEQYFGPGTRLTVL.

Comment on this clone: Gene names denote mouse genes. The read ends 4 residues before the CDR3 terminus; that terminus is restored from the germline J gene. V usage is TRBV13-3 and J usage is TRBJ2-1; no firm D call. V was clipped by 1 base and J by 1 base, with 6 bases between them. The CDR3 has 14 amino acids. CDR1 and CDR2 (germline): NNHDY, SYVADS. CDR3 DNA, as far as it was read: TGTGCCAGCAGTGATAACAAAAACTATGCT. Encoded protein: CASSDNKNYA. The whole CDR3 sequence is CASSDNKNYAEQFF.

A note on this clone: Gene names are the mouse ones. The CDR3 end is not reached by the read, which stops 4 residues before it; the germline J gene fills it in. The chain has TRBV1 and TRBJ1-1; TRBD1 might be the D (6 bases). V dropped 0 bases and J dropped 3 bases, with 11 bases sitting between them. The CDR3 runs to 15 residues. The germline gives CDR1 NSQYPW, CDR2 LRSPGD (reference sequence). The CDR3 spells CTCSAEHRVDTEVFF. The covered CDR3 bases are TGCACCTGCAGTGCAGAGCACAGGGTGGACACA.

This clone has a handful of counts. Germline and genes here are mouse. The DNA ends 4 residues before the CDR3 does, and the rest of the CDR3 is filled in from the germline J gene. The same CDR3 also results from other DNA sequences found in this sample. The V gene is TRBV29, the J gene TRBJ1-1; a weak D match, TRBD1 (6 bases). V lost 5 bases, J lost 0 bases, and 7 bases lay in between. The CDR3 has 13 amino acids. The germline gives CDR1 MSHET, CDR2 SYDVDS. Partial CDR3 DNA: TGTGCTAGCAGTCGGACAGCAAACACA. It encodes CASSRTANT. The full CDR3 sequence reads CASSRTANTEVFF.

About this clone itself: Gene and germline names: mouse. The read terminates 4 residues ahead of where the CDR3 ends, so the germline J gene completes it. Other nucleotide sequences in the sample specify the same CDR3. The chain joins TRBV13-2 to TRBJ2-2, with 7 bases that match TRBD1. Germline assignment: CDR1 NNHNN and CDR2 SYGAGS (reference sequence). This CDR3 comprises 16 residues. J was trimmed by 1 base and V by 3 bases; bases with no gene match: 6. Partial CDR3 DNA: TGTGCCAGCGGTGGACCGGGACAGAAAAACACCGGG. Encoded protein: CASGGPGQKNTG. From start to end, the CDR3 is CASGGPGQKNTGQLYF.

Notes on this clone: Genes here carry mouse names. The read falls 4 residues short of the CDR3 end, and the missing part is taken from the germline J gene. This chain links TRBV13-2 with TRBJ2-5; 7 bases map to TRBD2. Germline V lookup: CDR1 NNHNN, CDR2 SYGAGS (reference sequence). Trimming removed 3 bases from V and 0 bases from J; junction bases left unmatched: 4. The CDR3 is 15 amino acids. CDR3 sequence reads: CASGADWSNQDTQYF. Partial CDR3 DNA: TGTGCCAGCGGTGCGGACTGGTCTAACCAAGAC.

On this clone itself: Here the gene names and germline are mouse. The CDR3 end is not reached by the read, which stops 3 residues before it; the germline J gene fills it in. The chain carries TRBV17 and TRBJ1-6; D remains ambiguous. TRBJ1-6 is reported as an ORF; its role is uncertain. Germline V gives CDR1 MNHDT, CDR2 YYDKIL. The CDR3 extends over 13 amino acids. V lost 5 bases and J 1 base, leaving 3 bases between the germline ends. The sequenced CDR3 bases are TGTGCTAGCAGTTCATCCTATAATTCGCCC. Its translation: CASSSSYNSP. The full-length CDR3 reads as CASSSSYNSPLYF.

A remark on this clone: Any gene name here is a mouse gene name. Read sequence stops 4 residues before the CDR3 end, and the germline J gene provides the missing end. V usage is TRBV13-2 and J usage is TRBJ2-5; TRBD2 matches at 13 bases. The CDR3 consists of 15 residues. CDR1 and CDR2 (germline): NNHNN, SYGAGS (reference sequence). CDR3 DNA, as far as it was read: TGTGCCAGCGGCCACGGACTGGGGGGGCTTGAC. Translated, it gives CASGHGLGGLD. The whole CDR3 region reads CASGHGLGGLDTQYF.

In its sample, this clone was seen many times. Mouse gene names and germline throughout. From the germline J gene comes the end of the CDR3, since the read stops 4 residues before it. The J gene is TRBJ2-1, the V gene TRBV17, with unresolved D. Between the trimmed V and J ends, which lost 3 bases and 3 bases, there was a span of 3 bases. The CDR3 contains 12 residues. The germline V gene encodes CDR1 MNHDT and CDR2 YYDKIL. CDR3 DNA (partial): TGTGCTAGCAGTAGCAGCTATGCT. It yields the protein CASSSSYA. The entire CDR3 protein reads CASSSSYAEQFF.

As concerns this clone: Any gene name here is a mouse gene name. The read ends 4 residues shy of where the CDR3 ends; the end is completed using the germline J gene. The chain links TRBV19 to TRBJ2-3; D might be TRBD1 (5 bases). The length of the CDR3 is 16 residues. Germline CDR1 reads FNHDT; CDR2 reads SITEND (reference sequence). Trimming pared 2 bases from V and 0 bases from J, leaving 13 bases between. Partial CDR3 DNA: TGTGCCAGCAGTATGAGGGGAGGTGGGAGTGCAGAA. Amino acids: CASSMRGGGSAE. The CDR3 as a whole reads CASSMRGGGSAETLYF.

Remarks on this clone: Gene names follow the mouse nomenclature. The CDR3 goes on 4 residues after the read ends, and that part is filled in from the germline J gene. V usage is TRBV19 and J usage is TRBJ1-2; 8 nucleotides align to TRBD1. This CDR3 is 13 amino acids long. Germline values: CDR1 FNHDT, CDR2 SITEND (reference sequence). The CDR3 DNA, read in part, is TGTGCCAGCAGAACCAGGGGGCTGACC. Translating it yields CASRTRGLT. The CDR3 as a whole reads CASRTRGLTDYTF.

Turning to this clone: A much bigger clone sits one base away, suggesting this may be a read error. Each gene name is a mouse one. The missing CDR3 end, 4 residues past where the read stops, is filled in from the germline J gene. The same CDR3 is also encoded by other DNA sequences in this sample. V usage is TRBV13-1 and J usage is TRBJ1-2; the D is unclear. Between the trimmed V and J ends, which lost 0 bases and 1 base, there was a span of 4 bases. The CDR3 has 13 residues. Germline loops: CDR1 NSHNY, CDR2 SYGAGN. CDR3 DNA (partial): TGTGCCAGCAGTGATGACATAAACTCC. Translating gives CASSDDINS. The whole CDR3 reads CASSDDINSDYTF.

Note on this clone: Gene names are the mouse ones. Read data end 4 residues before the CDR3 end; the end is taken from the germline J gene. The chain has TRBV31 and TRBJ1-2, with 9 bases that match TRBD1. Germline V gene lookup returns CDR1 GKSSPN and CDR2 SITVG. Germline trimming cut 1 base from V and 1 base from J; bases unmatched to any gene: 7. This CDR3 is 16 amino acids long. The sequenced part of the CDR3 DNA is TGTGCCTGGAGTCCCTTGGGACAGGGATTAAACTCC. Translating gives CAWSPLGQGLNS. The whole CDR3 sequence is CAWSPLGQGLNSDYTF.

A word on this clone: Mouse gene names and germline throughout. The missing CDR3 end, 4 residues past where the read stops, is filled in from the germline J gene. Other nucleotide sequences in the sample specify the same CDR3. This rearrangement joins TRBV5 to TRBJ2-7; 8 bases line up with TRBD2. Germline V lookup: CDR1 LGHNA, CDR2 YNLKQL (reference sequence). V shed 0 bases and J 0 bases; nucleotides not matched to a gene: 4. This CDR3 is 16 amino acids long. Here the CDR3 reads CASSQDLGGSSYEQYF. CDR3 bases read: TGTGCCAGCAGCCAAGATCTGGGGGGCAGCTCCTAT.

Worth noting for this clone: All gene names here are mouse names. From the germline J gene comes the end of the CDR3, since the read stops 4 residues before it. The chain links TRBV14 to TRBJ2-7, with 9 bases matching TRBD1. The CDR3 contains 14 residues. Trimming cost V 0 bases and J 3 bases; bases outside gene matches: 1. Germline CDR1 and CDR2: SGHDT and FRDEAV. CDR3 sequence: CASSFWDRVYEQYF. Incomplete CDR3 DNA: TGTGCCAGCAGTTTCTGGGACAGGGTCTAT.

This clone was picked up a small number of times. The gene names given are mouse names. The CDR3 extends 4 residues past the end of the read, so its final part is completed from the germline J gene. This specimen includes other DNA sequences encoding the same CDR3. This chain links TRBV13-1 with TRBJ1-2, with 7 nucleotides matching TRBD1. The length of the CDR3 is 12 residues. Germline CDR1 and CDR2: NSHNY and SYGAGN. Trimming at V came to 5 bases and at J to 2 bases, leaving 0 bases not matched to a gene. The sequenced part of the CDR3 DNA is TGTGCCAGCAGACAGGGGAACTCC. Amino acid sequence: CASRQGNS. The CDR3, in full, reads CASRQGNSDYTF.